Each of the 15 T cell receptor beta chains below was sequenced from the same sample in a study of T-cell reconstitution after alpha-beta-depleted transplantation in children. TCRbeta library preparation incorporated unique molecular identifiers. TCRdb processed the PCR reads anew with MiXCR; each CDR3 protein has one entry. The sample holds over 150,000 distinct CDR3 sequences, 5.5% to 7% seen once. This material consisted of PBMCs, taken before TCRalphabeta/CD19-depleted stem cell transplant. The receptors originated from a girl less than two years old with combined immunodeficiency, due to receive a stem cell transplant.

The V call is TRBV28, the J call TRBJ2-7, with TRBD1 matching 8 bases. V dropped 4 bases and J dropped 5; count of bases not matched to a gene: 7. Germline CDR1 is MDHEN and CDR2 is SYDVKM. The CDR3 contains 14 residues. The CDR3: CASSSRQGSHEQYF. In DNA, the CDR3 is TGTGCCAGCAGTTCTAGACAGGGGAGCCACGAGCAGTACTTC.

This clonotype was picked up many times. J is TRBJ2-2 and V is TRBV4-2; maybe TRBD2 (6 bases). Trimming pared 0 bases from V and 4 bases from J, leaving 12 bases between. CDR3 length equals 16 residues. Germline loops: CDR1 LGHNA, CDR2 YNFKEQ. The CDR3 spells CASSQERRDPTGELFF. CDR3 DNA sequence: TGTGCCAGCAGCCAAGAGAGGAGGGATCCCACCGGGGAGCTGTTTTTT.

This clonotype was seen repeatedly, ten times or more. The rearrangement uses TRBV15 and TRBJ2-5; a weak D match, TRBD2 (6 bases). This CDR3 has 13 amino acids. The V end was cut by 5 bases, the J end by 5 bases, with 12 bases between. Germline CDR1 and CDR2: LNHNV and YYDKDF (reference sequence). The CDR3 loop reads CATSRGEWETQYF. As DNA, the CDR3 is TGTGCCACCAGCCGCGGGGAGTGGGAGACCCAGTACTTC.

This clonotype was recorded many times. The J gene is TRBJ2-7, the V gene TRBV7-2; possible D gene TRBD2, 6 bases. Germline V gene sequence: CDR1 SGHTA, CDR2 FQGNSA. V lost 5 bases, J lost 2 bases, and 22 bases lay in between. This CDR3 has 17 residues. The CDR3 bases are TGTGCCAGCAGCCAGCCGTTCCTCGTGGGAGGTACCTACGAGCAGTACTTC. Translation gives CASSQPFLVGGTYEQYF.

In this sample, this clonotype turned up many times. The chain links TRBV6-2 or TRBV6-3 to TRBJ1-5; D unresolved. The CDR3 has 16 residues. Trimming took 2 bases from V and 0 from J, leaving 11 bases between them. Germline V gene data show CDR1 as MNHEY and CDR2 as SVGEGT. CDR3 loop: CASSYAGPYSNQPQHF. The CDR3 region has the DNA TGTGCCAGCAGTTACGCTGGACCCTATAGCAATCAGCCCCAGCATTTT.

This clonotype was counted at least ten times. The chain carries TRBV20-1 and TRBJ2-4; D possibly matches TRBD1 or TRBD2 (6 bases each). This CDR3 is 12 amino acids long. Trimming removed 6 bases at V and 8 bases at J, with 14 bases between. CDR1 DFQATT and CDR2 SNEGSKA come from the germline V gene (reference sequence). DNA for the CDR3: TGCAGTGCCGAGACAGGAGGGGACATTCAGTACTTC. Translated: CSAETGGDIQYF.

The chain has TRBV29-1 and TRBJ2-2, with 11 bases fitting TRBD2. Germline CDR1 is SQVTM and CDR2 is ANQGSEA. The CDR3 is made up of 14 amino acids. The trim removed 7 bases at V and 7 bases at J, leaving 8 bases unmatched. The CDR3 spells CSERTSGRGGELFF. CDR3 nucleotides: TGCAGCGAAAGGACTAGCGGGCGGGGCGGGGAGCTGTTTTTT.

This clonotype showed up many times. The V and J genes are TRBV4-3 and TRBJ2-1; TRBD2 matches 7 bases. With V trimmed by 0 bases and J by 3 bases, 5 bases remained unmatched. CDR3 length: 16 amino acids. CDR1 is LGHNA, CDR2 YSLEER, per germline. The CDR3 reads CASSQDLGTIYNEQFF. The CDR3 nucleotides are TGCGCCAGCAGCCAAGATCTTGGGACTATCTACAATGAGCAGTTCTTC.

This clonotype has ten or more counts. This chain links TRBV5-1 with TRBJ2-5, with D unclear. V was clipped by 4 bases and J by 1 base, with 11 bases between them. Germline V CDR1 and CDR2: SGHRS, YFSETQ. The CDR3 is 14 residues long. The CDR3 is CASSHGPLQETQYF. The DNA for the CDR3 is TGCGCCAGCAGCCACGGACCTCTCCAAGAGACCCAGTACTTC. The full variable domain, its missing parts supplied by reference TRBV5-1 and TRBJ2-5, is KAGVTQTPRYLIKTRGQQVTLSCSPISGHRSVSWYQQTPGQGLQFLFEYFSETQRNKGNFPGRFSGRQFSNSRSEMNVSTLELGDSALYLCASSHGPLQETQYFGPGTRLLVL.

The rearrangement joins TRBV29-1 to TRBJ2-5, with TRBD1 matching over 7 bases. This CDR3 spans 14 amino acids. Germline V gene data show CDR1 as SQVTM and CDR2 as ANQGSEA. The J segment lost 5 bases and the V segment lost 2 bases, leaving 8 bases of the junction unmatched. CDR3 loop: CSVERGRGTETQYF. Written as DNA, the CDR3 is TGCAGCGTTGAAAGGGGCAGGGGGACGGAGACCCAGTACTTC.

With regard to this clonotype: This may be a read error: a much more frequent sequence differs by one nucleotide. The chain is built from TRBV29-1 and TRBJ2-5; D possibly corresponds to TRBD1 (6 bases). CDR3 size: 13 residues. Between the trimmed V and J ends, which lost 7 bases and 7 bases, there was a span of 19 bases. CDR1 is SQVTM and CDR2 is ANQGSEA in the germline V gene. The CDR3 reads CSGGTGFGGTQYF. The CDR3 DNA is TGCAGCGGCGGAACAGGGTTCGGAGGGACCCAGTACTTC. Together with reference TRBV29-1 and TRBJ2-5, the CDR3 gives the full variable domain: SAVISQKPSRDICQRGTSLTIQCQVDSQVTMMFWYRQQPGQSLTLIATANQGSEATYESGFVIDKFPISRPNLTFSTLTVSNMSPEDSSIYLCSGGTGFGGTQYFGPGTRLLVL.

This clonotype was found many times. This CDR3 is CSARKAGMGIAGELFF. DNA of the CDR3: TGCAGTGCTAGAAAGGCAGGGATGGGTATCGCCGGGGAGCTGTTTTTT. The gene calls are TRBV20-1 and TRBJ2-2; tentative D call: TRBD1 (5 bases). The length of the CDR3 is 16 residues. The germline CDR1 and CDR2 sequences are DFQATT and SNEGSKA (reference sequence). Trimming cost V 2 bases and J 6 bases, with 19 bases left between them.

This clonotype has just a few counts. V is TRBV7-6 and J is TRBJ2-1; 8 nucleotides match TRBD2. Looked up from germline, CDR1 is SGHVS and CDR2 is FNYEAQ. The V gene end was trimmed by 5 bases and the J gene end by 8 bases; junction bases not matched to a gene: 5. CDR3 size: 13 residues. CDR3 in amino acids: CASSQSGSDEQFF. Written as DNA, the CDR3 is TGTGCCAGCAGCCAGAGCGGGAGTGATGAGCAGTTCTTC.

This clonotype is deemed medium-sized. The chain's CDR3 is CSVDTGTGAETQYF. The CDR3, as DNA: TGCAGCGTTGATACCGGGACAGGGGCAGAGACCCAGTACTTC. This sequence joins TRBV29-1 and TRBJ2-5; TRBD1 aligns across 10 bases. From germline, CDR1 is SQVTM and CDR2 ANQGSEA. This CDR3 spans 14 amino acids. The V and J ends lost 3 bases and 4 bases, in that order; junction bases with no gene match: 5.

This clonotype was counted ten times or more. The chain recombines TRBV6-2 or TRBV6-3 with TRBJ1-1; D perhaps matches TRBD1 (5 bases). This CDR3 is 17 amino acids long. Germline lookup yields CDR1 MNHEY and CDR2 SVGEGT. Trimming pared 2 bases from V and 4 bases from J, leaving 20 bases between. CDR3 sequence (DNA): TGTGCCAGCAGTTACCCTTTCTGGGGCATGAGAAGCACTGAAGCTTTCTTT. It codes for CASSYPFWGMRSTEAFF.